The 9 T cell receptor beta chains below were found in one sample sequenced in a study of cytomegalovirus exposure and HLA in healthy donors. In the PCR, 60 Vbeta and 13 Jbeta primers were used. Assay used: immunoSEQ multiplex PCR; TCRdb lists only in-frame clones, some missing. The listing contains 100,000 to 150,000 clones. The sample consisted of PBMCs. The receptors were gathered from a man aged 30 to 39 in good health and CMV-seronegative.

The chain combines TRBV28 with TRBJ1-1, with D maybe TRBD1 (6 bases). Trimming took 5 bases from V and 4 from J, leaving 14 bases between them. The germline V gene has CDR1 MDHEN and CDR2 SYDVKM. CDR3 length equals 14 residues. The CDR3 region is CASSPGTLLTEAFF. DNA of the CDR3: TGTGCCAGCAGTCCCGGGACACTACTCACTGAAGCTTTCTTT.

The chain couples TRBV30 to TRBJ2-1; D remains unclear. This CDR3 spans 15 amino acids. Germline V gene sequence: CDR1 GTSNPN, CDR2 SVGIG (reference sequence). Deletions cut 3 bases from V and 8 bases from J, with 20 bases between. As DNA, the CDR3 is TGTGCCTGGAGGGAGACTGGTTTACTACGCGATGAGCAGTTCTTC. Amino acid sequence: CAWRETGLLRDEQFF.

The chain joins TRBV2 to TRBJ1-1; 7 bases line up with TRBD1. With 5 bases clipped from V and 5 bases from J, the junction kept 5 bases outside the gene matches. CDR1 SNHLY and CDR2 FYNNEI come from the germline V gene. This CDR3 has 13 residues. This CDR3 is CASSSQTGTEAFF. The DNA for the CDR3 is TGTGCCAGCAGTTCCCAGACAGGGACTGAAGCTTTCTTT.

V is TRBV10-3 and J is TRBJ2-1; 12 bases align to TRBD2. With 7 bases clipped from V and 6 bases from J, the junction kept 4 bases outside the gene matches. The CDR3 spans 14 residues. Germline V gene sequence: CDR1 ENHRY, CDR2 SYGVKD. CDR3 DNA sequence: TGTGCCATCACCCTGACTAGCGGGAGCAATGAGCAGTTCTTC. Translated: CAITLTSGSNEQFF.

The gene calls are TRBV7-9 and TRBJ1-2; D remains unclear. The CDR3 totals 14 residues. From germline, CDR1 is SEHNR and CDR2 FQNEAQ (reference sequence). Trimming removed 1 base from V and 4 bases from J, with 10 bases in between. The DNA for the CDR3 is TGTGCCAGCAGCTTAGTTGATACCAGCTATGGCTACACCTTC. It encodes CASSLVDTSYGYTF.

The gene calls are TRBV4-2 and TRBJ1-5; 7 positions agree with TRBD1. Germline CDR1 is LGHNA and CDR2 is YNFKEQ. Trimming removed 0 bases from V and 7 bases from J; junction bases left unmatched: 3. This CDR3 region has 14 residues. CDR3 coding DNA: TGTGCCAGCAGCCAAGAACAGGGGAGCCAGCCCCAGCATTTT. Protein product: CASSQEQGSQPQHF.

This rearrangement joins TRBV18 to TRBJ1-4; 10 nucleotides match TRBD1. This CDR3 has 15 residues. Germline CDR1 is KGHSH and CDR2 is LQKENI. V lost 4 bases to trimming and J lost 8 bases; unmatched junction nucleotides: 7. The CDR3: CASSLTGTGAEKLFF. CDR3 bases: TGTGCCAGCTCACTTACCGGGACAGGGGCGGAAAAACTGTTTTTT. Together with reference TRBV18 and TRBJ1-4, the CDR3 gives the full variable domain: NAGVMQNPRHLVRRRGQEARLRCSPMKGHSHVYWYRQLPEEGLKFMVYLQKENIIDESGMPKERFSAEFPKEGPSILRIQQVVRGDSAAYFCASSLTGTGAEKLFFGSGTQLSVL.

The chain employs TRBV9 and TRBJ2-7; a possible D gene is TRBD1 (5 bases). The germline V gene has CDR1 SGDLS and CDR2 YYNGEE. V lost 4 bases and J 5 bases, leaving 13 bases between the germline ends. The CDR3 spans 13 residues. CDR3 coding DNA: TGTGCCAGCAGCCTACAGGTGGGGCACGAGCAGTACTTC. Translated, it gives CASSLQVGHEQYF. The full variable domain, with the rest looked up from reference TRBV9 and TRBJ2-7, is DSGVTQTPKHLITATGQRVTLRCSPRSGDLSVYWYQQSLDQGLQFLIQYYNGEERAKGNILERFSAQQFPDLHSELNLSSLELGDSALYFCASSLQVGHEQYFGPGTRLTVT.

As DNA, the CDR3 is TGTGCCAGCAGTGAGGGTAGAATTCCAGGGAACTATGGCTACACCTTC. Residues: CASSEGRIPGNYGYTF. The gene calls are TRBV6-1 and TRBJ1-2, with D possibly TRBD1 on 5 matching bases. CDR1 MNHNS and CDR2 SASEGT come from the germline V gene. V gave up 3 bases and J gave up 2 bases, with 16 bases separating them. CDR3 length equals 16 residues.